This T cell receptor (beta chain) originates from a study of metastatic and nonmetastatic thyroid tumors. Study details: The study looked at repertoires side by side in blood and in tumor or nodule tissue from malignant and benign thyroid patients. Study observations and caveats: Malignant thyroid tumors reportedly exceeded benign nodules significantly in TCR beta diversity, with the difference appearing in blood and tumor.

Remarks on this clone: The antigen remains undetermined.

V lost 4 bases, J lost 7 bases, and 16 bases lay in between. Germline V lookup: CDR1 MNHEY, CDR2 SVGAGI. There are 14 residues in the CDR3. In the authors' workflow: Across clinicopathological groups, CDR3 differences served as the basis for building a distant-metastasis classifier for papillary thyroid cancer. TCRdb reprocessed the PCR reads via MiXCR. Here the V and J calls rest on TCRdb's processing, not on the authors' analysis. The sample lists around 20,000 clones; roughly 29% were seen once. Every patient underwent thyroid surgery untreated. The sequencing sample was made of blood. The chain couples TRBV6-5 to TRBJ1-2; D uncertain. The origin of this receptor is a female donor with papillary thyroid cancer or a benign thyroid nodule (not recorded which). Some clones in this sample may be carry-over from other donors' samples. CDR3 sequence reads: CASSWAFQFTGYTF. As DNA, the CDR3 is TGTGCCAGCAGTTGGGCCTTTCAGTTTACTGGCTACACCTTC.